These 8 T cell receptor beta chains share one sample of origin, sequenced in a study of regulatory T cells in long-lasting Graves disease (dated by TCRdb to about 2021). Library preparation employed multiplex PCR. Reads for this sample came from an Illumina HiSeq 4000. To build TCR beta libraries, CDR3 regions were amplified by Arm-PCR using iRepertoire HTBI primers. The public reads were quality trimmed at Q25 with fastp and then assembled into clones with MiXCR by TCRdb, keeping productive beta chains. Entries are consolidated by CDR3 protein sequence, retaining the most common genes and DNA. The sample profile shows approximately 540,000 distinct CDR3 sequences; 12% of them were found once. The ten largest clones capture around 9.3% of the sample. The time point tag for this specimen amounts to: newly diagnosed GD, antithyroid drugs for less than 3 months. For both TCR sequencing and RNA sequencing, RNA was extracted from PBMCs in TRIzol.

The sample was also reused in another study, on T cells in Graves' hyperthyroidism and ophthalmopathy.

Sample: peripheral blood mononuclear cells (PBMCs), taken at new diagnosis, from a patient treated with antithyroid drugs. Source of these receptors: a woman aged 25 to 45 with Graves disease. Donor details come from another sample of the same person, matched by shared clones.

In its sample, this clonotype was seen many times. The rearrangement joins TRBV2 to TRBJ2-7, with D unresolved. CDR1 and CDR2 (germline): SNHLY, FYNNEI. The CDR3 consists of 13 residues. V gave up 4 bases and J gave up 2 bases, with 9 bases separating them. The CDR3 sequence: CASSAAETYEQYF. In nucleotides, the CDR3 is TGTGCCAGCAGTGCCGCAGAGACCTACGAGCAGTACTTC.

This clonotype was found a few times. The chain is built from TRBV2 and TRBJ2-3, with unresolved D. The CDR3 consists of 12 residues. Germline-derived CDR1 and CDR2 are SNHLY and FYNNEI. The V and J ends lost 6 bases and 3 bases respectively, with 7 bases between them. The CDR3 spells CASRVGTDTQYF. CDR3 nucleotide sequence: TGTGCCAGCAGGGTGGGGACAGATACGCAGTATTTT.

This clonotype showed up many times. CDR3 in DNA: TGTGCCAGCAGTTTCCTAGCGGGAGTCACGGAGAATGAGCAGTTCTTC. It specifies CASSFLAGVTENEQFF. The chain recombines TRBV27 with TRBJ2-1, with 10 bases lining up with TRBD2. The germline V gene encodes CDR1 MNHEY and CDR2 SMNVEV (reference sequence). V shed 3 bases and J 7 bases; nucleotides not matched to a gene: 9. This CDR3 is built from 16 residues.

The chain couples TRBV5-5 to TRBJ1-2; D perhaps matches TRBD1 (6 bases). Germline values: CDR1 SGHKS, CDR2 YYEKEE (reference sequence). The V gene lost 4 bases and the J gene lost 1 base, with 14 bases spanning the gap. CDR3 length: 15 residues. The CDR3 region is CASSTDRSNNYGYTF. CDR3 DNA sequence: TGTGCCAGCAGCACGGACAGAAGTAATAACTATGGCTACACCTTC.

This clonotype was observed a handful of times. The chain combines TRBV7-6 with TRBJ2-1; D call uncertain. Trimming took off 5 bases at V and 7 bases at J, with 12 bases between the two ends. The germline V gene has CDR1 SGHVS and CDR2 FNYEAQ. There are 13 residues in the CDR3. CDR3 amino acids: CASSRHELNEQFF. CDR3 nucleotide sequence: TGTGCCAGCAGCCGACACGAACTTAATGAGCAGTTCTTC. The full variable domain, with the rest looked up from reference TRBV7-6 and TRBJ2-1, is GAGVSQSPRYKVTKRGQDVALRCDPISGHVSLYWYRQALGQGPEFLTYFNYEAQQDKSGLPNDRFSAERPEGSISTLTIQRTEQRDSAMYRCASSRHELNEQFFGPGTRLTVL.

This clonotype has at least ten counts. The chain carries TRBV5-1 and TRBJ2-3; D remains ambiguous. V lost 0 bases and J lost 4, with 6 bases in between. Germline assignment: CDR1 SGHRS and CDR2 YFSETQ. The CDR3 extends over 13 amino acids. CDR3 sequence reads: CASSLAPPDTQYF. The CDR3 DNA is TGCGCCAGCAGCTTGGCCCCTCCAGATACGCAGTATTTT. Filled out from reference TRBV5-1 and TRBJ2-3, the complete variable domain reads KAGVTQTPRYLIKTRGQQVTLSCSPISGHRSVSWYQQTPGQGLQFLFEYFSETQRNKGNFPGRFSGRQFSNSRSEMNVSTLELGDSALYLCASSLAPPDTQYFGPGTRLTVL.

V and J are TRBV6-1 and TRBJ2-1; D unresolved. V was trimmed by 4 bases and J by 2 bases, leaving 9 bases between them. CDR3 length equals 14 residues. Germline-derived CDR1 and CDR2 are MNHNS and SASEGT. The CDR3 is CASSARPPYNEQFF. CDR3 DNA sequence: TGTGCCAGCAGTGCTAGACCACCCTACAATGAGCAGTTCTTC.

This clonotype was observed a few times. CDR3: CAGLDRHSYNEQFF. In nucleotides, the CDR3 is TGTGCCGGACTGGACAGGCATTCCTACAATGAGCAGTTCTTC. The gene calls are TRBV2 and TRBJ2-1, with 7 positions matching TRBD1. V lost 11 bases, J lost 1 base, and 8 bases stayed unmatched. There are 14 residues in the CDR3. Germline assignment: CDR1 SNHLY and CDR2 FYNNEI.